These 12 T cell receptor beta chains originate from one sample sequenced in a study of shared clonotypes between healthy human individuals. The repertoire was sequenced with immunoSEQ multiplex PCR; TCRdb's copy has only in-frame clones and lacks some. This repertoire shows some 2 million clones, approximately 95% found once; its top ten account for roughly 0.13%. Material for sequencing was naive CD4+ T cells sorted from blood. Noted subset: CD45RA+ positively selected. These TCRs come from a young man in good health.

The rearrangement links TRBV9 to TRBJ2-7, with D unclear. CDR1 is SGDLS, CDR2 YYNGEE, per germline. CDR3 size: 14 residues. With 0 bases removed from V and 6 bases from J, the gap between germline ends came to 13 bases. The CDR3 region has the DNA TGTGCCAGCAGCGTAGGAAACGTATTTGGCGAGCAGTACTTC. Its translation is CASSVGNVFGEQYF.

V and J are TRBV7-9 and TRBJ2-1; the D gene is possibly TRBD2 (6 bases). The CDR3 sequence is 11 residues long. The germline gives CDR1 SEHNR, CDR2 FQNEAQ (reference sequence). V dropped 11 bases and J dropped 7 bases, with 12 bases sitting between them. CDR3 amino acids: CAQGGENEQFF. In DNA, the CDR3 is TGTGCCCAAGGAGGGGAGAATGAGCAGTTCTTC.

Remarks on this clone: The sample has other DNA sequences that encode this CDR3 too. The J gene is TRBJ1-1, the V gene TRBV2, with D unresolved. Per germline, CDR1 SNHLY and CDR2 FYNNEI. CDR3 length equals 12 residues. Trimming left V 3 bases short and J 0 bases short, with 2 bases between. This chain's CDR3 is CASSEVNTEAFF. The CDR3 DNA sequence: TGTGCCAGCAGTGAGGTGAACACTGAAGCTTTCTTT.

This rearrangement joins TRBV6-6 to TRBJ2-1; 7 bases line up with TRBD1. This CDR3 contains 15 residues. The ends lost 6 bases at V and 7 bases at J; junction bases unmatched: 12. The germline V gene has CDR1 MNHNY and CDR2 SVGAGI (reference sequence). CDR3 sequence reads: CASSPPKGASNEQFF. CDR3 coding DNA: TGTGCCAGCAGCCCTCCGAAGGGGGCGAGTAATGAGCAGTTCTTC.

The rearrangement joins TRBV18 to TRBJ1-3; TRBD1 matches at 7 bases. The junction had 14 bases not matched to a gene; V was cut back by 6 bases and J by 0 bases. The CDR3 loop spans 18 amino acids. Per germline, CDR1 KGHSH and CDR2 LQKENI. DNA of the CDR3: TGTGCCAGCTCCCCCCAGGGAGTGGGGACAGTCTCTGGAAACACCATATATTTT. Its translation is CASSPQGVGTVSGNTIYF.

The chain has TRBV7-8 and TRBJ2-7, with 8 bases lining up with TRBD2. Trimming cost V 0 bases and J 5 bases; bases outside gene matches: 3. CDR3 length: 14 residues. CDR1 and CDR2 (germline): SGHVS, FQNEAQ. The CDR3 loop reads CASSLASGIHEQYF. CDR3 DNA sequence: TGTGCCAGCAGCTTAGCTAGCGGGATACACGAGCAGTACTTC.

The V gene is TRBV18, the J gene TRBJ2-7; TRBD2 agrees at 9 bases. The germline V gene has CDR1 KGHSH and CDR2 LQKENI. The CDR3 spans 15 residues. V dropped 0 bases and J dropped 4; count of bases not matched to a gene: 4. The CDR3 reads CASSPPSSGIYEQYF. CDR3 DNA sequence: TGTGCCAGCTCACCACCATCTAGCGGGATTTACGAGCAGTACTTC.

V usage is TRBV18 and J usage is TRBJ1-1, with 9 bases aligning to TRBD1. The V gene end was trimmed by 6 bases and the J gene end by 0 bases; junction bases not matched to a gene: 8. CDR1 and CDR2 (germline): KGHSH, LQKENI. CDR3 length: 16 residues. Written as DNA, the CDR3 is TGTGCCAGCTCGGAAGGACAGGGGCTTCTGAACACTGAAGCTTTCTTT. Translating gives CASSEGQGLLNTEAFF.

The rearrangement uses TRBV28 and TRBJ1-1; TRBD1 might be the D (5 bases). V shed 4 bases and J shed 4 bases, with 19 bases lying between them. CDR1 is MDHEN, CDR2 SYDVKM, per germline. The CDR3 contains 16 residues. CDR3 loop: CASSSYLPGGTTEAFF. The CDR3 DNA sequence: TGTGCCAGCAGTTCATATCTACCGGGGGGGACCACTGAAGCTTTCTTT.

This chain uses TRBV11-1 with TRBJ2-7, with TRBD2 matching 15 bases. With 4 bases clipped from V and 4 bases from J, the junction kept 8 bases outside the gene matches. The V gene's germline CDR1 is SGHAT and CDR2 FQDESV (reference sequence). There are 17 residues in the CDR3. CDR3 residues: CASSYGGLAGGPYEQYF. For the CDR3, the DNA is TGTGCCAGCAGCTATGGTGGACTAGCGGGGGGGCCGTACGAGCAGTACTTC.

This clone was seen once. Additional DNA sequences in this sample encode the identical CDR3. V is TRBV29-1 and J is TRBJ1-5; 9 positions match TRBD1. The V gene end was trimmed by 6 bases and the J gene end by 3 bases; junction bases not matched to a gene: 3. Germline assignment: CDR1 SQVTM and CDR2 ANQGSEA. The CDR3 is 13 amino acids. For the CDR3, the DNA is TGCAGCGTGGGACAGGGCGACAATCAGCCCCAGCATTTT. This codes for CSVGQGDNQPQHF.

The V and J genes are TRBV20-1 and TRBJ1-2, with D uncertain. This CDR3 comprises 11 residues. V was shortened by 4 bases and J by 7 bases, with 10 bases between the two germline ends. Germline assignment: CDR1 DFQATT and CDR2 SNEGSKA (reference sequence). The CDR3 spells CSAKQITGYTF. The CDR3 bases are TGCAGTGCTAAGCAAATCACTGGCTACACCTTC.